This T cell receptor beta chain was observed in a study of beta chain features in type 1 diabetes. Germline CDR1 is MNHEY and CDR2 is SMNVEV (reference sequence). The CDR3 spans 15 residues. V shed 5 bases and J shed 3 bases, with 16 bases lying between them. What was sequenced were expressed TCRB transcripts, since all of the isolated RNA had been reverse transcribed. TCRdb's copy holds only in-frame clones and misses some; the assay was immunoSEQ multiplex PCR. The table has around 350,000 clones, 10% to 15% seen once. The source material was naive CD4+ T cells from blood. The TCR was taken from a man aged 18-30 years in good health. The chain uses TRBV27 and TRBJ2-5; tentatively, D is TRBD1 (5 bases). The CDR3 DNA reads TGTGCCAGCAGTCCCTGGTGGCAGGGTGAAGAGACCCAGTACTTC. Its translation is CASSPWWQGEETQYF.